Listed here are 9 T cell receptor beta chains from one sample, sequenced in a study of identical twins. TCRdb recomputed calls from the 5' RACE reads with MiXCR, one row per CDR3 protein. The sample shows about 480,000 distinct CDR3 sequences, 14% of them seen only once. The sample also formed part of further work on yellow fever vaccine responses in identical twins.

Material: CD4+ T cells sorted from blood. The receptors originated from a woman aged 18-35 years in good health.

This rearrangement joins TRBV7-2 to TRBJ2-1, with 8 nucleotides matching TRBD1. The germline V gene encodes CDR1 SGHTA and CDR2 FQGNSA. With 10 bases clipped from V and 5 bases from J, the junction kept 7 bases outside the gene matches. The CDR3 is made up of 13 amino acids. As DNA, the CDR3 is TGTGCCAATAGGGACAGGATGGACAATGAGCAGTTCTTC. Translation: CANRDRMDNEQFF.

This clonotype showed up just a few times. This sequence joins TRBV27 and TRBJ2-3, with a possible D match to TRBD1 (5 bases). The CDR3 totals 13 residues. Germline-derived CDR1 and CDR2 are MNHEY and SMNVEV (reference sequence). Between the trimmed V and J ends, which lost 10 bases and 4 bases, there was a span of 15 bases. The CDR3 DNA sequence: TGTGCCACTGCGGACATAAACGCAGATACGCAGTATTTT. It yields the protein CATADINADTQYF.

This chain uses TRBV10-3 with TRBJ2-1; D unresolved. Trimming shortened V by 3 bases and J by 9 bases, and 6 bases separated the two germline ends. Germline assignment: CDR1 ENHRY and CDR2 SYGVKD. The CDR3 has 11 amino acids. The CDR3 is CAISELGEQFF. CDR3 DNA: TGTGCCATCAGTGAACTGGGTGAGCAGTTCTTC.

The genes are TRBV28 and TRBJ1-2; TRBD1 matches 9 bases. Per the germline V gene, CDR1 is MDHEN and CDR2 is SYDVKM. CDR3 length: 14 residues. The J segment lost 3 bases and the V segment lost 5 bases, leaving 4 bases of the junction unmatched. As DNA, the CDR3 is TGTGCCAGCAGTGGGACAGGGAAGGACTATGGCTACACCTTC. Encoded protein: CASSGTGKDYGYTF.

The sample holds many counts of this clonotype. The chain links TRBV10-3 to TRBJ2-7, with D perhaps TRBD1 (6 bases). Germline lookup yields CDR1 ENHRY and CDR2 SYGVKD. The CDR3 contains 12 residues. V was trimmed by 10 bases and J by 2 bases, leaving 12 bases between them. The CDR3 nucleotides read TGTGCCAGCGCACAGGGAACCTACGAGCAGTACTTC. Translation: CASAQGTYEQYF.

J is TRBJ2-4 and V is TRBV12-3 or TRBV12-4; D not resolved. With 7 bases removed from V and 0 bases from J, the gap between germline ends came to 13 bases. The CDR3 consists of 15 residues. The DNA for the CDR3 is TGTGCCAGCACCCGATCTCCGGTAGCCAAAAACATTCAGTACTTC. Encoded protein: CASTRSPVAKNIQYF.

This clonotype was recorded a few times. The chain couples TRBV12-3 or TRBV12-4 to TRBJ2-1; 9 bases are shared with TRBD1. The CDR3 has 14 residues. V gave up 5 bases and J gave up 8 bases; unmatched junction bases: 7. DNA of the CDR3: TGTGCCAGCAGTCACGGACAGGGGAGGCATGAGCAGTTCTTC. Its protein is CASSHGQGRHEQFF.

The chain links TRBV5-1 to TRBJ2-2; 8 bases fit TRBD2. J was trimmed by 2 bases and V by 4 bases; bases with no gene match: 7. The CDR3 covers 16 residues. Germline CDR1 reads SGHRS; CDR2 reads YFSETQ. The CDR3 protein is CASSPSGGYNTGELFF. CDR3 DNA sequence: TGCGCCAGCAGCCCAAGCGGGGGATACAACACCGGGGAGCTGTTTTTT.

The chain links TRBV28 to TRBJ2-3; no clear D. V was trimmed by 4 bases and J by 4 bases, leaving 18 bases between them. The CDR3 loop spans 16 amino acids. Germline lookup yields CDR1 MDHEN and CDR2 SYDVKM. CDR3 DNA: TGTGCCAGCAGTTCCACCGGGTCCCGGACCCCAGATACGCAGTATTTT. It specifies CASSSTGSRTPDTQYF.